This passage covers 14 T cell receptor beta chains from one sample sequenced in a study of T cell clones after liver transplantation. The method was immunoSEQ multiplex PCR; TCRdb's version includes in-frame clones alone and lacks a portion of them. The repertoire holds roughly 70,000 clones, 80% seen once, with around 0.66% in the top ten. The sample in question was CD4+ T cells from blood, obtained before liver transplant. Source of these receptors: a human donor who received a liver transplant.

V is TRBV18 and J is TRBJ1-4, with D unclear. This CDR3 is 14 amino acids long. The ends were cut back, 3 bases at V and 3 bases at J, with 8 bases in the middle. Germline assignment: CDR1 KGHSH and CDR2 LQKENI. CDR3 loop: CASSPPQPNEKLFF. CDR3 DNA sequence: TGTGCCAGCTCACCCCCGCAGCCTAATGAAAAACTGTTTTTT. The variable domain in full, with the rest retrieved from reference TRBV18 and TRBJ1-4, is NAGVMQNPRHLVRRRGQEARLRCSPMKGHSHVYWYRQLPEEGLKFMVYLQKENIIDESGMPKERFSAEFPKEGPSILRIQQVVRGDSAAYFCASSPPQPNEKLFFGSGTQLSVL.

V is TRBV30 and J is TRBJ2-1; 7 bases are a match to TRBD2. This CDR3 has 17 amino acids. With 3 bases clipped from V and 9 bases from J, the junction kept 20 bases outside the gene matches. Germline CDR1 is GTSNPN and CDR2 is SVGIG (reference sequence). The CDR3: CAWSRGLLAVMGIEQFF. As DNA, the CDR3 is TGTGCCTGGAGCCGGGGGTTGCTAGCGGTCATGGGGATTGAGCAGTTCTTC. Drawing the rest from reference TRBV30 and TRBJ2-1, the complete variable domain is SQTIHQWPATLVQPVGSPLSLECTVEGTSNPNLYWYRQAAGRGLQLLFYSVGIGQISSEVPQNLSASRPQDRQFILSSKKLLLSDSGFYLCAWSRGLLAVMGIEQFFGPGTRLTVL.

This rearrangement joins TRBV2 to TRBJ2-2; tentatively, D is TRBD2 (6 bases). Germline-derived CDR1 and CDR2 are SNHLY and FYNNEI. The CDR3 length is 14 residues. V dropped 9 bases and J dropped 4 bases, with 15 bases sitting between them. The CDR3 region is CARKEGVATGELFF. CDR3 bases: TGTGCCAGGAAGGAGGGTGTCGCCACCGGGGAGCTGTTTTTT. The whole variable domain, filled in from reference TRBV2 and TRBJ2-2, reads EPEVTQTPSHQVTQMGQEVILRCVPISNHLYFYWYRQILGQKVEFLVSFYNNEISEKSEIFDDQFSVERPDGSNFTLKIRSTKLEDSAMYFCARKEGVATGELFFGEGSRLTVL.

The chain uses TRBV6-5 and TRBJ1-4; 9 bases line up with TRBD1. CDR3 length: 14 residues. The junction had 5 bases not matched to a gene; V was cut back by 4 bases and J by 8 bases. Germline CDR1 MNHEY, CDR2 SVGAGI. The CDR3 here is CASSFDRGFEKLFF. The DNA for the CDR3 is TGTGCCAGCAGTTTTGACAGGGGGTTCGAAAAACTGTTTTTT.

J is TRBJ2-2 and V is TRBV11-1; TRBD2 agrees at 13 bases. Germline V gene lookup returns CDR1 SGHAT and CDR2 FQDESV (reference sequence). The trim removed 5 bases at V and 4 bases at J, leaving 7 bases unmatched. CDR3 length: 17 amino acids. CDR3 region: CASSRGLAGDSTGELFF. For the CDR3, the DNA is TGTGCCAGCAGCCGCGGACTAGCGGGAGACAGCACCGGGGAGCTGTTTTTT.

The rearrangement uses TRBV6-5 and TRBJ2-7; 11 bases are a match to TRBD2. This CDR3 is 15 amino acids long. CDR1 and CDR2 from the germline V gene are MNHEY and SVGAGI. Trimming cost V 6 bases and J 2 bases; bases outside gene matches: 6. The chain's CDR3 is CASRKGLAAAYEQYF. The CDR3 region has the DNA TGTGCCAGCAGGAAGGGACTAGCGGCGGCCTACGAGCAGTACTTC.

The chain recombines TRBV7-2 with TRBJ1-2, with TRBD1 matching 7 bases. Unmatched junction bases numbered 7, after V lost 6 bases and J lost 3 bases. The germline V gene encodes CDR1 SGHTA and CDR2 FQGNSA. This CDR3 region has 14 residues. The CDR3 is CASSPQGGDYGYTF. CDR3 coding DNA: TGTGCCAGCAGTCCACAAGGGGGCGACTATGGCTACACCTTC. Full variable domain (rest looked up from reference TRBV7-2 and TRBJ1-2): GAGVSQSPSNKVTEKGKDVELRCDPISGHTALYWYRQSLGQGLEFLIYFQGNSAPDKSGLPSDRFSAERTGGSVSTLTIQRTQQEDSAVYLCASSPQGGDYGYTFGSGTRLTVV.

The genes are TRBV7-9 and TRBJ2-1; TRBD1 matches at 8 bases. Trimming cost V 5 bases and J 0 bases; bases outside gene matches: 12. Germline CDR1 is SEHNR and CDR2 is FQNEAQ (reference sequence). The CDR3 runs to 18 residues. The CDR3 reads CASSTLGQVLSSYNEQFF. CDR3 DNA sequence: TGTGCCAGCAGCACCCTGGGACAGGTCCTAAGCTCCTACAATGAGCAGTTCTTC.

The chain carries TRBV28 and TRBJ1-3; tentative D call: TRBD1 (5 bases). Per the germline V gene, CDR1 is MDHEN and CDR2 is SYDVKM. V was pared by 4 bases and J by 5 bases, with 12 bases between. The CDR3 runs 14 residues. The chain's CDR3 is CASSSGGTRNTIYF. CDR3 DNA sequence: TGTGCCAGCAGTTCGGGGGGAACAAGAAACACCATATATTTT.

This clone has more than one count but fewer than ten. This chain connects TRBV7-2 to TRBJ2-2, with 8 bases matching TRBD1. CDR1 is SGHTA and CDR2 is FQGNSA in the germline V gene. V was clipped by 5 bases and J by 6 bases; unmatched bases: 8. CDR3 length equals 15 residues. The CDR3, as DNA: TGTGCCAGCAGCCAGAGGGCAGGGGGCTCCGGGGAGCTGTTTTTT. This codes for CASSQRAGGSGELFF.

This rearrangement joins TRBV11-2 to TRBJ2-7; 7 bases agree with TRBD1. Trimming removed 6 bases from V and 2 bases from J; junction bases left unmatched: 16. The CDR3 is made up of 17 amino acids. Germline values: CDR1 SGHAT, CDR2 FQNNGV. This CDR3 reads CASSSYRDREGTYEQYF. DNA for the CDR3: TGTGCCAGCAGTTCCTACCGAGACAGGGAAGGCACCTACGAGCAGTACTTC.

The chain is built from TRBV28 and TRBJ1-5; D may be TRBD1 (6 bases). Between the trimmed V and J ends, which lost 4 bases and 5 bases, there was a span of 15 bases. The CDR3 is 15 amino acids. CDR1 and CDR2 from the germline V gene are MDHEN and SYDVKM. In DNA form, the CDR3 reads TGTGCCAGCAGTTCCACGGACAGTCTCCATCAGCCCCAGCATTTT. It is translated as CASSSTDSLHQPQHF.

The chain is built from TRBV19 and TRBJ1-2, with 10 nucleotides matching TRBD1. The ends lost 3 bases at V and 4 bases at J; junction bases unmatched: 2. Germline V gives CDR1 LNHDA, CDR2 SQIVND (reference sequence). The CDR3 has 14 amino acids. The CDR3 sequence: CASSMGQGFYGYTF. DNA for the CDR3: TGTGCCAGTAGTATGGGACAGGGGTTCTATGGCTACACCTTC.

This CDR3 reads CAIGTGREQYF. DNA of the CDR3: TGTGCCATCGGGACAGGGAGGGAACAGTACTTC. The V gene is TRBV19, the J gene TRBJ2-7; 9 bases match TRBD1. The CDR3 contains 11 residues. The V gene's germline CDR1 is LNHDA and CDR2 SQIVND (reference sequence). After removal of 10 bases from V and 10 bases from J, the junction contained 8 bases not matched to a gene.